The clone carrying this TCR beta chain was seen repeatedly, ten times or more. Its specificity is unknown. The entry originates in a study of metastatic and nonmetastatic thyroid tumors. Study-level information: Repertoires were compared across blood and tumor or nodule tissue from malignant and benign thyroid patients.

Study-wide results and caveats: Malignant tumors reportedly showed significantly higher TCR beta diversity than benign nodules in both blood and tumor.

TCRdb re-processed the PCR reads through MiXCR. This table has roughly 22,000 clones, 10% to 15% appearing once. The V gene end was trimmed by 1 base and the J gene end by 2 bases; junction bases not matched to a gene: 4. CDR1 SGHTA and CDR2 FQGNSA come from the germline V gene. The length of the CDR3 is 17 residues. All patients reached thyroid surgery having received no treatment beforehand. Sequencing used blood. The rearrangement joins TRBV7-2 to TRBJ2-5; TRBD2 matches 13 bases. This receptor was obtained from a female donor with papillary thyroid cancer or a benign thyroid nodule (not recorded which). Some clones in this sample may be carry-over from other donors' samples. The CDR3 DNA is TGTGCCAGCAGCTTAGGTGGACTAGCGGGAGAGCAAGAGACCCAGTACTTC. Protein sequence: CASSLGGLAGEQETQYF.